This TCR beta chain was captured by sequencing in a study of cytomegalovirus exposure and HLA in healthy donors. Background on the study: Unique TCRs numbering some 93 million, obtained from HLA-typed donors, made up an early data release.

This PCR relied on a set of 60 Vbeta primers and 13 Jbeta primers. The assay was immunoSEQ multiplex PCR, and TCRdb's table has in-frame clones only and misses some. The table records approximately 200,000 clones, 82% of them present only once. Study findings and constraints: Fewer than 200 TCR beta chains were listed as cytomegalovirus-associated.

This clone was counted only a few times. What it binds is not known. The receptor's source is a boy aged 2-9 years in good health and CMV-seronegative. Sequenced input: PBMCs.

In DNA, the CDR3 is TGCGCCAGCAGTAGCGGCTCCACAGATACGCAGTATTTT. It translates to CASSSGSTDTQYF. This sequence joins TRBV5-1 and TRBJ2-3; D perhaps matches TRBD2 (6 bases). Germline values: CDR1 SGHRS, CDR2 YFSETQ. This CDR3 has 13 residues. The germline V and J ends were trimmed by 5 bases and 2 bases, with 9 bases remaining between them.